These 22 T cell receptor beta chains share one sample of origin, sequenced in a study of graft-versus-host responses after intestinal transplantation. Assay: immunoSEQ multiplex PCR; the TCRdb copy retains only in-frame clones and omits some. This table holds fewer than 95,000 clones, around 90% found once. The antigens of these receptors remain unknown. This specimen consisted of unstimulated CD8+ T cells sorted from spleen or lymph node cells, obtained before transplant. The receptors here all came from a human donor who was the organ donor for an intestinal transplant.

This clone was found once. The CDR3: CASSSMGGASYEQYF. CDR3 coding DNA: TGTGCCAGCAGTTCCATGGGGGGGGCCTCCTACGAGCAGTACTTC. J is TRBJ2-5 and V is TRBV19, with D maybe TRBD2 (7 bases). The DNA end is more similar to TRBJ2-7, so the J call may be wrong. The CDR3 contains 15 residues. Per the germline V gene, CDR1 is LNHDA and CDR2 is SQIVND (reference sequence).

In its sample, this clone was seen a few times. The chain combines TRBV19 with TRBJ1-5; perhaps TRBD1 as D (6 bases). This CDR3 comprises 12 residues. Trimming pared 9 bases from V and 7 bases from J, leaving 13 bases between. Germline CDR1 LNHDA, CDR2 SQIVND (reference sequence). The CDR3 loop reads CASSRGSQPQHF. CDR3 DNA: TGTGCCAGCTCCAGGGGAAGCCAGCCCCAGCATTTT.

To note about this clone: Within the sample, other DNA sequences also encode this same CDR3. Written as DNA, the CDR3 is TGTGCCTGGAGGCGAGGGGAGGGACGGCTGTTTTTT. Protein sequence: CAWRRGEGRLFF. This chain links TRBV30 with TRBJ2-2; TRBD2 matches at 7 bases. This CDR3 is 12 amino acids long. Per the germline V gene, CDR1 is GTSNPN and CDR2 is SVGIG (reference sequence). Unmatched junction bases numbered 8, after V lost 3 bases and J lost 13 bases.

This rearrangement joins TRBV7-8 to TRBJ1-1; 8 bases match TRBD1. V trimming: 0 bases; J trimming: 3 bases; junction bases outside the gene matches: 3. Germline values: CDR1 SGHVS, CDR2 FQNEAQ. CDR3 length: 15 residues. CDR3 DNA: TGTGCCAGCAGCTTAGCCGGGACAGGTTACACTGAAGCTTTCTTT. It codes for CASSLAGTGYTEAFF.

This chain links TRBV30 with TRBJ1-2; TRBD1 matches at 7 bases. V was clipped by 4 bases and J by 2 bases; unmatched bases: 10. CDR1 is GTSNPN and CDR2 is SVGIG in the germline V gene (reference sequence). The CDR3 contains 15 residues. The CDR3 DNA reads TGTGCCTGGAAGACAGGACAGGAAGGAAACTATGGCTACACCTTC. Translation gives CAWKTGQEGNYGYTF. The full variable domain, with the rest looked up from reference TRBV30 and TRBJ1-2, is SQTIHQWPATLVQPVGSPLSLECTVEGTSNPNLYWYRQAAGRGLQLLFYSVGIGQISSEVPQNLSASRPQDRQFILSSKKLLLSDSGFYLCAWKTGQEGNYGYTFGSGTRLTVV.

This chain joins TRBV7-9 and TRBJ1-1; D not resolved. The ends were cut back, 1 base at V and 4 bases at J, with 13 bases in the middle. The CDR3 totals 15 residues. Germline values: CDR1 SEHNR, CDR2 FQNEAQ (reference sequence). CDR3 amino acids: CASSLGPGLSTEAFF. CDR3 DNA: TGTGCCAGCAGCTTAGGGCCGGGATTGAGCACTGAAGCTTTCTTT. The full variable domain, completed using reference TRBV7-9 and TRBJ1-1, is DTGVSQNPRHKITKRGQNVTFRCDPISEHNRLYWYRQTLGQGPEFLTYFQNEAQLEKSRLLSDRFSAERPKGSFSTLEIQRTEQGDSAMYLCASSLGPGLSTEAFFGQGTRLTVV.

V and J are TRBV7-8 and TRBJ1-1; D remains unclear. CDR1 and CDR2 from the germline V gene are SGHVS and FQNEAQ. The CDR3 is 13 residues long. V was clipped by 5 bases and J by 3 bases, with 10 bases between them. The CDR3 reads CASSLQDYTEAFF. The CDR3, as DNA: TGTGCCAGCAGCCTTCAGGATTACACTGAAGCTTTCTTT.

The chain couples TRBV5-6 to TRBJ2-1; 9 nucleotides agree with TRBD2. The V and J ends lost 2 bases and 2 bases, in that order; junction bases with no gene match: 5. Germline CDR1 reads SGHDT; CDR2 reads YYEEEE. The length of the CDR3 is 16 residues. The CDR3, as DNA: TGTGCCAGCAGCTTTTCTAGCGGGGTCACCTACAATGAGCAGTTCTTC. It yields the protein CASSFSSGVTYNEQFF.

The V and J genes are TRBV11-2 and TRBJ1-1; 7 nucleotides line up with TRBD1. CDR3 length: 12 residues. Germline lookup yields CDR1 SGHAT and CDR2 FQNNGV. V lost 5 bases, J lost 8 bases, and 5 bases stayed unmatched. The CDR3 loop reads CASSEGTVEAFF. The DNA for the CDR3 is TGTGCCAGCAGCGAGGGGACAGTCGAAGCTTTCTTT.

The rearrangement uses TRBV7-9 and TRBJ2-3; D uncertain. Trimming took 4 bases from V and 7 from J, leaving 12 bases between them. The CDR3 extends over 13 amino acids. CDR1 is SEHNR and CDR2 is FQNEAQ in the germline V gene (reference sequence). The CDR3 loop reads CASSSLIRNTQYF. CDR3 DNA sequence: TGTGCCAGCAGCTCCCTCATCAGGAATACGCAGTATTTT.

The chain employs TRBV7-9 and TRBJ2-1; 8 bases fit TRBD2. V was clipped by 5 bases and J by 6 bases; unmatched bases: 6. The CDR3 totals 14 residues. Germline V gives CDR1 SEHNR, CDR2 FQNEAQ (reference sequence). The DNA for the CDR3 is TGTGCCAGCAGCCAGGCCGGGGGGGCCAATGAGCAGTTCTTC. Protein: CASSQAGGANEQFF.

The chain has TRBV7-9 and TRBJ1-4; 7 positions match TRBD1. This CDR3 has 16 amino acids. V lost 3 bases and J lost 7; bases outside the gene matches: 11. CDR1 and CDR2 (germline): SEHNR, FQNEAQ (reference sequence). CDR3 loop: CASSFSGQGDFEKLFF. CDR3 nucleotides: TGTGCCAGCAGCTTCTCCGGCCAGGGGGACTTTGAAAAACTGTTTTTT.

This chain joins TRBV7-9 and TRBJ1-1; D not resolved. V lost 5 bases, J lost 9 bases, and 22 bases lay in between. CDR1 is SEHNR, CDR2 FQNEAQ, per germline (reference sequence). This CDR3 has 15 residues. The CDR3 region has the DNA TGTGCCAGCAGCAATTTGGGCCTCTCGAATAGGCAAGCTTTCTTT. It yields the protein CASSNLGLSNRQAFF. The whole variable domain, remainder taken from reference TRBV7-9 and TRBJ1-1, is DTGVSQNPRHKITKRGQNVTFRCDPISEHNRLYWYRQTLGQGPEFLTYFQNEAQLEKSRLLSDRFSAERPKGSFSTLEIQRTEQGDSAMYLCASSNLGLSNRQAFFGQGTRLTVV.

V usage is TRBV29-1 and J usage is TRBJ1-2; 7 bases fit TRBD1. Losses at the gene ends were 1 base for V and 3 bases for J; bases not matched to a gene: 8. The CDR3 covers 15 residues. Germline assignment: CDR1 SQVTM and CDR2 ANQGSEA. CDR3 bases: TGCAGCGTTGAAGGGGCAGGGGGAGTCGACTATGGCTACACCTTC. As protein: CSVEGAGGVDYGYTF.

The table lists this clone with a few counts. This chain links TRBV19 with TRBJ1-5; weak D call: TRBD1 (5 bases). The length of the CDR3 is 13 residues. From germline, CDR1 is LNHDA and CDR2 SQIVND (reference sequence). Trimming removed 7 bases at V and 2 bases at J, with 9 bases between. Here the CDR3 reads CASTGIGNQPQHF. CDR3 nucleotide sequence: TGTGCCAGTACAGGGATTGGCAATCAGCCCCAGCATTTT.

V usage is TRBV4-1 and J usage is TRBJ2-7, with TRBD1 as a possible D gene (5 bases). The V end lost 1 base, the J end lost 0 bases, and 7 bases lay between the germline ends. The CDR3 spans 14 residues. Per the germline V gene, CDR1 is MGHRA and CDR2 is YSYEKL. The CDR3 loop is CASSQGQYSYEQYF. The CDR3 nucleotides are TGCGCCAGCAGCCAAGGACAGTACTCCTACGAGCAGTACTTC.

CDR3 DNA sequence: TGTGCCAGCAGCTTTGAGAACTCCTACAATGAGCAGTTCTTC. It yields the protein CASSFENSYNEQFF. The chain is built from TRBV7-3 and TRBJ2-1; D is ambiguous. Trimming took 3 bases from V and 0 from J, leaving 6 bases between them. The germline CDR1 and CDR2 sequences are SGHTA and FQGTGA. The CDR3 has 14 residues.

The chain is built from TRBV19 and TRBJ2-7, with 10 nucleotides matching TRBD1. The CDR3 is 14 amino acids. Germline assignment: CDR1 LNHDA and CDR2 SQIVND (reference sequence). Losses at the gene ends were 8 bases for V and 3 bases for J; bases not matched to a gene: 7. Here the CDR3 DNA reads TGTGCCAGTGCCTGGGGGACAGGGGTCTACGAGCAGTACTTC. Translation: CASAWGTGVYEQYF.

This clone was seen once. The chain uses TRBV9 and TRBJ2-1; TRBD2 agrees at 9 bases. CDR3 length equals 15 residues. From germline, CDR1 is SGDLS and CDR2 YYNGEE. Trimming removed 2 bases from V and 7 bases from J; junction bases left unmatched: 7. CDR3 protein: CASSVLAGNMNEQFF. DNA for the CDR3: TGTGCCAGCAGCGTGCTAGCGGGGAATATGAATGAGCAGTTCTTC.

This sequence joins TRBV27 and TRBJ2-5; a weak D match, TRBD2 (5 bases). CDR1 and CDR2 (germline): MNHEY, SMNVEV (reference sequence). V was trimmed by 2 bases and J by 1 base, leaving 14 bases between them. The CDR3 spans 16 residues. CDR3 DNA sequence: TGTGCCAGCAGTTTACATGGAGGAGCGGCCCAAGAGACCCAGTACTTC. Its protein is CASSLHGGAAQETQYF.

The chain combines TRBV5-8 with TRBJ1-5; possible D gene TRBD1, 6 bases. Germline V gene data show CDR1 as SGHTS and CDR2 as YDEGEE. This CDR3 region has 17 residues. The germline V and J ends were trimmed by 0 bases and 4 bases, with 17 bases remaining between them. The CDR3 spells CASSLEPETGFNQPQHF. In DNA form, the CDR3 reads TGTGCCAGCAGCTTGGAGCCCGAGACAGGCTTTAATCAGCCCCAGCATTTT.

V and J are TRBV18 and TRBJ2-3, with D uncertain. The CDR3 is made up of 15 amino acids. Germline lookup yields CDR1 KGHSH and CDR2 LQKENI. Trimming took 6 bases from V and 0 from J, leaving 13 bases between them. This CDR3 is CASSDTIPSTDTQYF. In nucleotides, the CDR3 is TGTGCCAGCTCCGACACGATCCCTAGCACAGATACGCAGTATTTT.